Listed below are T cell receptor beta chains from one sample, sequenced in a study of STAT3 mutations in large granular lymphocyte leukemia. TCRdb's copy holds only in-frame clones and misses some; the assay was immunoSEQ multiplex PCR. There are 35,000 to 40,000 clones in the sample; about 88% occur only once, and 0.35% to 0.55% lies in the top ten. The sequencing sample was made of PBMCs. These receptors were obtained from a human donor with T large granular lymphocyte leukemia. Some clones in this sample may be carry-over from other donors' samples. Both conserved end residues are part of each CDR3. The D gene is left open where the match is weak. Clone size is shown for a subset of rows, as once, few, many or a class of expanded clone.

.	TRBV5-1	14	TRBJ2-1	TRBD1	CASSLAQGAGEQFF	TGCGCCAGCAGCTTGGCGCAGGGGGCTGGTGAGCAGTTCTTC
.	TRBV6-1	13	TRBJ1-3	.	CASRPGTRNTIYF	TGTGCCAGCAGACCCGGGACACGAAACACCATATATTTT
.	TRBV30	13	TRBJ1-2	.	CAWSMGRDYGYTF	TGTGCCTGGAGTATGGGGAGGGACTATGGCTACACCTTC
.	TRBV5-6	15	TRBJ1-2	.	CASSRGGGRGYGYTF	TGTGCCAGCAGCCGCGGGGGAGGCCGGGGCTATGGCTACACCTTC
.	TRBV14	13	TRBJ2-7	.	CASSRAFGYEQYF	TGTGCCAGCAGCCGCGCGTTCGGGTACGAGCAGTACTTC
few	TRBV13	13	TRBJ1-2	TRBD1	CASTPGGSSGYTF	TGTGCCAGCACCCCAGGGGGCAGTTCTGGCTACACCTTC
.	TRBV18	15	TRBJ1-6	TRBD1	CASSPEGRGGSPLHF	TGTGCCAGCTCACCGGAGGGCAGGGGGGGTTCACCCCTCCACTTT
.	TRBV5-1	18	TRBJ1-2	TRBD1	CASSWDRDGVVANYGYTF	TGCGCCAGCAGCTGGGACAGGGATGGGGTGGTAGCTAACTATGGCTACACCTTC
.	TRBV29-1	17	TRBJ2-1	.	CSVEGYDGQFSYNEQFF	TGCAGCGTTGAAGGGTATGATGGACAGTTCTCCTACAATGAGCAGTTCTTC
.	TRBV28	14	TRBJ2-3	TRBD2	CASSFVAGTDTQYF	TGTGCCAGCAGTTTTGTAGCGGGGACAGATACGCAGTATTTT
.	TRBV6-6	14	TRBJ2-5	TRBD1	CASSYVRQGEAQYF	TGTGCCAGCAGTTACGTTAGGCAGGGGGAAGCCCAGTACTTC
.	TRBV18	15	TRBJ2-1	TRBD2	CASSPQGRPGGAGFF	TGTGCCAGCTCACCACAAGGCCGCCCGGGGGGGGCCGGGTTCTTC
.	TRBV28	13	TRBJ1-2	.	CAEGRDSSYGYTF	TGTGCCGAAGGGAGGGATTCATCCTATGGCTACACCTTC
.	TRBV6-5	16	TRBJ1-6	.	CASSYQYIQRDSPLHF	TGTGCCAGCAGTTACCAATACATCCAACGGGATTCACCCCTCCACTTT
few	TRBV6-1	12	TRBJ1-2	.	CASSQGFYGYTF	TGTGCCAGCAGCCAGGGGTTCTATGGCTACACCTTC
.	TRBV5-6	15	TRBJ2-3	.	CASSLVRGSTDTQYF	TGTGCCAGCAGCTTGGTCCGGGGATCGACAGATACGCAGTATTTT
.	TRBV5-4	17	TRBJ2-5	TRBD2	CASSLAGLAGGLQTQYF	TGTGCCAGCAGCTTGGCGGGACTAGCGGGGGGGCTTCAGACCCAGTACTTC
.	TRBV20-1	11	TRBJ2-7	TRBD1	CSASSPGQGLF	TGCAGTGCTAGTTCGCCGGGACAGGGTTTATTC
.	TRBV6-6	14	TRBJ1-1	.	CASSHRSMNTEAFF	TGTGCCAGCAGCCACAGGAGTATGAACACTGAAGCTTTCTTT